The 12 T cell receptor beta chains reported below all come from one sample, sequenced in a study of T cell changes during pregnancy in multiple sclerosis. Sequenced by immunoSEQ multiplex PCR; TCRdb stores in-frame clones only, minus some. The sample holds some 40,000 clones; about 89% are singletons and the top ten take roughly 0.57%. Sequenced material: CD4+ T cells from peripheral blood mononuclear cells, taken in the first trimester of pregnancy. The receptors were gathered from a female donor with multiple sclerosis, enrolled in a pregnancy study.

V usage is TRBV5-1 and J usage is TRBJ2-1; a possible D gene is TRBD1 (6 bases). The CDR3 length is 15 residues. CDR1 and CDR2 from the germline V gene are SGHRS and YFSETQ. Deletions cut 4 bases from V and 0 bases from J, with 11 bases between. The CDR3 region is CASSTDSSSYNEQFF. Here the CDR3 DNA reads TGCGCCAGCAGCACGGACAGCAGCTCCTACAATGAGCAGTTCTTC.

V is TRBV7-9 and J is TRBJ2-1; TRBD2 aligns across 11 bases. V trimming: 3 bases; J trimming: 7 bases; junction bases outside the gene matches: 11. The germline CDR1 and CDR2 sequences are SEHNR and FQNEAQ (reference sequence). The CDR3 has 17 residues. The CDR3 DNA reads TGTGCCAGCAGCTTTTCCCTTAGCGGGAGGGCCCAAAATGAGCAGTTCTTC. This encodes CASSFSLSGRAQNEQFF.

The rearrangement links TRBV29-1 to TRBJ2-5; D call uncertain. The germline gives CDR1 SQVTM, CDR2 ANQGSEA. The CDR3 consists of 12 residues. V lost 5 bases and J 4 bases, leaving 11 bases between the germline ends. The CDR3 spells CSVRKTTETQYF. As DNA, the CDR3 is TGCAGCGTTAGAAAGACAACAGAGACCCAGTACTTC.

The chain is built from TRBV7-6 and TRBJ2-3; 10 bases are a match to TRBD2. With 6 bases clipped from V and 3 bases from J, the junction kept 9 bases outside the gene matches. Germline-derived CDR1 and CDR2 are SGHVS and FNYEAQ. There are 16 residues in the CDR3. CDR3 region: CASSSLAGMSTDTQYF. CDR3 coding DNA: TGTGCCAGCAGTTCACTAGCGGGAATGAGTACAGATACGCAGTATTTT.

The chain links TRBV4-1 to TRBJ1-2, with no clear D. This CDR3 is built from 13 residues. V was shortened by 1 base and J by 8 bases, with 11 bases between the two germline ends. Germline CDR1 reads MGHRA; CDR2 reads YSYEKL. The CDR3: CASSQVGIRGYTF. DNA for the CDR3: TGCGCCAGCAGCCAAGTCGGGATTCGGGGCTACACCTTC.

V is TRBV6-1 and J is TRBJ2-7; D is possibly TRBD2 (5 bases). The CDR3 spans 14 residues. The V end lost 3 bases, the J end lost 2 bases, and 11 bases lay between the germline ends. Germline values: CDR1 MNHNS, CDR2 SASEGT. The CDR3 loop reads CASSDLAGPYEQYF. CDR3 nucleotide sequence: TGTGCCAGCAGTGATCTAGCAGGACCCTACGAGCAGTACTTC.

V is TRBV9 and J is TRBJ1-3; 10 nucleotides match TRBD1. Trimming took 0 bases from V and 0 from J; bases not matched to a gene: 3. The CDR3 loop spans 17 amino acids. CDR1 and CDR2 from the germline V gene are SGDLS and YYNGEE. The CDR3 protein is CASSVGGQGISGNTIYF. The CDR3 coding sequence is TGTGCCAGCAGCGTAGGGGGACAGGGGATCTCTGGAAACACCATATATTTT.

The CDR3 here is CASSIGRGASGTEAFF. CDR3 coding DNA: TGTGCCAGTAGTATAGGGCGGGGGGCGAGTGGAACTGAAGCTTTCTTT. The chain joins TRBV19 to TRBJ1-1, with a tentative D call TRBD1 (6 bases). Germline V gives CDR1 LNHDA, CDR2 SQIVND (reference sequence). The CDR3 spans 16 residues. V lost 1 base to trimming and J lost 5 bases, with 17 bases between them. The variable domain in full, with the rest retrieved from reference TRBV19 and TRBJ1-1, is DGGITQSPKYLFRKEGQNVTLSCEQNLNHDAMYWYRQDPGQGLRLIYYSQIVNDFQKGDIAEGYSVSREKKESFPLTVTSAQKNPTAFYLCASSIGRGASGTEAFFGQGTRLTVV.

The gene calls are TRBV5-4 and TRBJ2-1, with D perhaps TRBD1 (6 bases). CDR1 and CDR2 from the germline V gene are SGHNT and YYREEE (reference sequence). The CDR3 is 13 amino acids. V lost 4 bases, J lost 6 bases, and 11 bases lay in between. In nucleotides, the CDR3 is TGTGCCAGCAGCCGCACAGGGTCCAATGAGCAGTTCTTC. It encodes CASSRTGSNEQFF.

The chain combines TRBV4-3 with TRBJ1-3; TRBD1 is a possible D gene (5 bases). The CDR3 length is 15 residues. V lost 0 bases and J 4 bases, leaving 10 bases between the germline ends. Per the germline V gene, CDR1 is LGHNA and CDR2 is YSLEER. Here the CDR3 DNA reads TGCGCCAGCAGCCAAGAAGGGGTAGCCGGAAACACCATATATTTT. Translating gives CASSQEGVAGNTIYF.

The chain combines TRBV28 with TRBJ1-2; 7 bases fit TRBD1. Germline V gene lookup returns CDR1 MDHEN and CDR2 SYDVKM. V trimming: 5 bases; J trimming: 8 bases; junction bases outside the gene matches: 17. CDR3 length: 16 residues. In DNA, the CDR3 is TGTGCCAGCAGTCCAGGGACAGCGAACTCATATGGGGGCTACACCTTC. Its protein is CASSPGTANSYGGYTF.

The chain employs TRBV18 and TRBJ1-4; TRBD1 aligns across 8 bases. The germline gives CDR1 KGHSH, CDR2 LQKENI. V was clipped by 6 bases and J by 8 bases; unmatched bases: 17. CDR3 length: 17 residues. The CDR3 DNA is TGTGCCAGCTCGCGAATGGCCCCCGGGACAGGAGCGGAAAAACTGTTTTTT. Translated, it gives CASSRMAPGTGAEKLFF. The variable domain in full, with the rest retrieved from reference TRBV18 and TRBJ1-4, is NAGVMQNPRHLVRRRGQEARLRCSPMKGHSHVYWYRQLPEEGLKFMVYLQKENIIDESGMPKERFSAEFPKEGPSILRIQQVVRGDSAAYFCASSRMAPGTGAEKLFFGSGTQLSVL.